This T cell receptor beta chain was sequenced for a study of CD8+ T cells in alopecia areata. Overall study results and limits: Affected lesional scalp, above all in alopecia totalis/universalis, was more clonal than normal scalp.

Extracted from the samples, RNA was reverse transcribed into cDNA to serve as the sequencing template. Measured with immunoSEQ multiplex PCR; TCRdb has only the in-frame clones, and not every one. The sample yields around 250,000 clones, 67% seen once. A remark on this clone: Its antigen is unknown.

Trimming removed 4 bases from V and 4 bases from J, with 3 bases in between. The CDR3 totals 11 residues. Germline V gene data show CDR1 as SGHRS and CDR2 as YFSETQ. Patients with alopecia areata provided lesional scalp punch biopsies as well as peripheral blood. V usage is TRBV5-1 and J usage is TRBJ2-1; D gene ambiguous. The specimen was CD4+ T cells sorted from blood, collected at week 0. The receptor comes from a human donor with alopecia areata. CDR3 coding DNA: TGCGCCAGCAGCGTATACAATGAGCAGTTCTTC. It translates to CASSVYNEQFF.